One T cell receptor (beta chain) is described in this entry. The data derive from a study of siplizumab effects on memory and regulatory T cells. Some clones are missing from TCRdb's copy, which holds only in-frame ones; the method was immunoSEQ multiplex PCR. The sample lists 90,000 to 120,000 clones; around 94% were seen once. The germline V and J ends were trimmed by 0 bases and 0 bases, with 6 bases remaining between them. The length of the CDR3 is 14 residues. Germline V gene data show CDR1 as SGHAT and CDR2 as FQNNGV. Sequencing was carried out using Tregs sorted from blood. The J gene is TRBJ2-7, the V gene TRBV11-2; the D gene is possibly TRBD2 (5 bases). This receptor was obtained from a human donor in good health. The CDR3 DNA reads as TGTGCCAGCAGCTTAGACGGGAACTCCTACGAGCAGTACTTC. This translates into CASSLDGNSYEQYF.